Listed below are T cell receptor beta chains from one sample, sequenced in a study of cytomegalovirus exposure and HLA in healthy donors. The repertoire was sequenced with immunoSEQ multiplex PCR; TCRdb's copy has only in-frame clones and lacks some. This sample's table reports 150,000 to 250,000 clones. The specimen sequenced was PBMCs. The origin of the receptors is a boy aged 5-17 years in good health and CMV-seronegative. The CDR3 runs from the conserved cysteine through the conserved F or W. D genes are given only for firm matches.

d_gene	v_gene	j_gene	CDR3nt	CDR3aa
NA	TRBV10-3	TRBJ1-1	TGTGCCATCGCGTGGGGCGCAGGGAACACTGAAGCTTTCTTT	CAIAWGAGNTEAFF
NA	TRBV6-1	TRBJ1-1	TGTGCCTGCAGTGAAACGGGAGCCCCCAGGGAAGCTTTCTTT	CACSETGAPREAFF
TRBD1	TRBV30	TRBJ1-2	TGTGCCTGGACCGGGACAGGAGCCCATGGCTACACCTTC	CAWTGTGAHGYTF
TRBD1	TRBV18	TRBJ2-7	TGTGCCAGCTCACAACCGGGGGACAGGTCCTACGAGCAGTACTTC	CASSQPGDRSYEQYF
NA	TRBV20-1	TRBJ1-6	TGCAGTGCCCCGGGTTCACCCCTCCACTTT	CSAPGSPLHF
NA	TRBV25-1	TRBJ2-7	TGTGCCAGCAGTGAACCGGGGGGCTTGAGGGAGCAGTACTTC	CASSEPGGLREQYF
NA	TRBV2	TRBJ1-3	TGTGCCAGCTCACAGGGTCCCATCTCTGGAAACACCATATATTTT	CASSQGPISGNTIYF
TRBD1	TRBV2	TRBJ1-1	TGTGCCAGCAGGGGACAGGGGGAGCCTGAAGCTTTCTTT	CASRGQGEPEAFF
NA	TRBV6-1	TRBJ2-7	TGTGCCAGCCCTGGAGGGCGGGGCATCTCCTACGAGCAGTACTTC	CASPGGRGISYEQYF
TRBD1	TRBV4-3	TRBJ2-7	TGCGCCAGCAGCCAGGGGACAGGGGGATTGTGGGAGCAGTACTTC	CASSQGTGGLWEQYF
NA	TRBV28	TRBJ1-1	TGTGCCAGCAGTCCCACGGGGGGCGGTTACACTGAAGCTTTCTTT	CASSPTGGGYTEAFF
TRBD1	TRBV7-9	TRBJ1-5	TGTGCCAGCAGCCTTGACAGGGGGCCCCAGCCCCAGCATTTT	CASSLDRGPQPQHF
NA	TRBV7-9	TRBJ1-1	TGTGCCAGCAGCTTAGCGCTGAAGCAAGAAGCTTTCTTT	CASSLALKQEAFF
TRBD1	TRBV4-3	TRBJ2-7	TGCGCCAGCAGCCAAGCTTCAGGAACAATGACAGGGTGGGAGCAGTACTTC	CASSQASGTMTGWEQYF
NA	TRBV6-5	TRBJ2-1	TGTGCCAGCCGTCGGCGGGACTACAATGAGCAGTTCTTC	CASRRRDYNEQFF
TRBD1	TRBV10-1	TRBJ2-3	TGCGCCAGCAGCGACAGGGTTAATACGCAGTATTTT	CASSDRVNTQYF
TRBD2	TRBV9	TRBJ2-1	TGTGCCAGCAGCGCCGTCGGGGGGGCGCGTTATGAGCAGTTCTTC	CASSAVGGARYEQFF
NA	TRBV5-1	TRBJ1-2	TGCGCCAGCAGCTTAGGCAGGGGTTATGGCTACACCTTC	CASSLGRGYGYTF
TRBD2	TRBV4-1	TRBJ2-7	TGCGCCAGCAGCCCCATGGTGTCGGCGGGGGGGACGTACGAGCAGTACTTC	CASSPMVSAGGTYEQYF
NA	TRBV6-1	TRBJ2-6	TGTGCCAGCAGTGAATACGGTATGGGCGGGGCCAACGTCCTGACTTTC	CASSEYGMGGANVLTF
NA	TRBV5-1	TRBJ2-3	TGCGCCAGCAGCTCCAGCCAGCGGACAGATACGCAGTATTTT	CASSSSQRTDTQYF
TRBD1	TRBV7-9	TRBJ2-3	TGTGCCAGCAGCTCCGGGACAGGGCCCCCTAGCACAGATACGCAGTATTTT	CASSSGTGPPSTDTQYF
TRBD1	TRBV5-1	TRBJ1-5	TGCGCCAGCAGCCTGACAGGGGCCCTTAATCAGCCCCAGCATTTT	CASSLTGALNQPQHF
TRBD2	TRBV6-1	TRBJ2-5	TGTGCCAGCAGTGGGGGGAGGGCTAGCAGCCAAGAGACCCAGCACTTC	CASSGGRASSQETQHF
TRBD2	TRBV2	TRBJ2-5	TGTGCCAGCAGTGTTAGCGGGGGGGAGATAGGGACCCAGTACTTC	CASSVSGGEIGTQYF
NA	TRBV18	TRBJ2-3	TGTGCCAGCTCACTCCAACCGGGACTCAGGACCCTCGGAGATACGCAGTATTTT	CASSLQPGLRTLGDTQYF
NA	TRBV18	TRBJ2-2	TGTGCCAGCTCACCACTTTCGGGGGAGTACACCGGGGAGCTGTTTTTT	CASSPLSGEYTGELFF
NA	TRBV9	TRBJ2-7	TGTGCCAGCAGCGTAGATGGGACTCCTTACGAGCAGTACTTC	CASSVDGTPYEQYF
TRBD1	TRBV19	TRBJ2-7	TGTGCCAGTAGTAGCCGGGACAGCACCTACGAGCAGTACTTC	CASSSRDSTYEQYF
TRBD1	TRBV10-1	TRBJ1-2	TGCGCCAGCTGGAACCTTCGGACAGGCCGTCACTATGGCTACACCTTC	CASWNLRTGRHYGYTF
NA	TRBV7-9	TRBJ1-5	TGTGCCAGCAGCTTAGGAGACACCGATCATCAGCCCCAGCATTTT	CASSLGDTDHQPQHF
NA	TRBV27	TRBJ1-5	TGTGCCAGCAGTTTATCGAATCAGGGAAGTCAGCCCCAGCATTTT	CASSLSNQGSQPQHF